This T cell receptor (beta chain) stems from a study of technical replicates of blood from a few donors. The junction had 9 bases not matched to a gene; V was cut back by 4 bases and J by 3 bases. The CDR3 sequence is 16 residues long. From germline, CDR1 is SGHKS and CDR2 YYEKEE (reference sequence). The method was immunoSEQ multiplex PCR; TCRdb's version includes in-frame clones alone and lacks a portion of them. The table includes tens of thousands of clones, roughly 88% detected once. The sequenced sample consisted of PBMCs. V and J are TRBV5-5 and TRBJ2-2; TRBD1 matches at 7 bases. This TCR came from a human donor in good health. Some clones in this sample may be carry-over from other donors' samples. CDR3: CASSQRQGWDTGELFF. In DNA form, the CDR3 reads TGTGCCAGCAGCCAACGACAGGGTTGGGACACCGGGGAGCTGTTTTTT.